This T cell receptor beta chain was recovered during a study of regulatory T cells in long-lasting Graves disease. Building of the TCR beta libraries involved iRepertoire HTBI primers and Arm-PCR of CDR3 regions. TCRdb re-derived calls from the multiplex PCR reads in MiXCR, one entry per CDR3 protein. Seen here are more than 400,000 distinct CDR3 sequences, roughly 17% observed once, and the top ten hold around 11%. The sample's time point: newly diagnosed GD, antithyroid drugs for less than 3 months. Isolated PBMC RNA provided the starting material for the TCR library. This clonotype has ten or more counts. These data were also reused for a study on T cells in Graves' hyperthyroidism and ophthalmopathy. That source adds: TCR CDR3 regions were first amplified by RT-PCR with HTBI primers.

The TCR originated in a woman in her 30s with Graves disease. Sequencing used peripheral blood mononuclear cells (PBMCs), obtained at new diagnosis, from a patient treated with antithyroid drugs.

This chain's CDR3 is CASRRDRYNEQFF. The CDR3 DNA is TGTGCCAGCAGACGGGACAGATACAATGAGCAGTTCTTC. The chain carries TRBV11-2 and TRBJ2-1; TRBD1 matches at 7 bases. The CDR3 runs 13 residues. Germline V gene lookup returns CDR1 SGHAT and CDR2 FQNNGV. V was pared by 6 bases and J by 4 bases, with 3 bases of the junction left unmatched.